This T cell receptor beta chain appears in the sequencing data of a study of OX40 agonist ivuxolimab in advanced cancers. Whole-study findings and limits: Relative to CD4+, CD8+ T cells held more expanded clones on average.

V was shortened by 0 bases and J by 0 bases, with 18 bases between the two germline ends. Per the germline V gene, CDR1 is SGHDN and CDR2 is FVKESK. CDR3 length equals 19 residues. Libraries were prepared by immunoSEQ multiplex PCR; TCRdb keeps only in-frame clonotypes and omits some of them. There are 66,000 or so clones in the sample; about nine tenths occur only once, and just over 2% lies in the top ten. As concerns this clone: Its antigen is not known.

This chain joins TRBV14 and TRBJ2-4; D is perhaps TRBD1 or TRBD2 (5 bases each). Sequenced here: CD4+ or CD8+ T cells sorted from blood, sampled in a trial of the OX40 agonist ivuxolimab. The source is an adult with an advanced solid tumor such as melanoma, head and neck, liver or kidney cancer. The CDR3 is CASSQESGARISAKNIQYF. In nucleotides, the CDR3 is TGTGCCAGCAGCCAAGAGTCCGGGGCGCGGATTTCAGCCAAAAACATTCAGTACTTC.